This T cell receptor (beta chain) was observed in a study of T cells expressing NK-cell markers. Overall study: It was from sorted CD3+CD56+NKG2C+, CD3+CD56+NKG2C- and CD3+CD56-NKG2C+ T cells that TCR beta repertoires came. Within the sequenced cohort of eight donors, seven exhibited HCMV seropositivity and one was seronegative. Study-level findings and limits: A handful of donors showed these clonotypes also leading the CD3+CD56-NKG2C+ fraction.

This CDR3 is built from 17 residues. CDR1 SGHRS and CDR2 YFSETQ come from the germline V gene. What made the TCR beta cDNA was 5'RACE template switching with UMIs. Reanalyzing the 5' RACE reads, TCRdb keeps one entry per CDR3 protein, without DNA. Its listing shows over 150,000 distinct CDR3 sequences. Remarks on this clonotype: What it binds is unknown.

Input material: blood T cells: a sorted CD56 or NKG2C T cell subset, CD4+ or CD8+ T cells, or bulk PBMC T cells (not recorded which). The gene calls are TRBV5-1 and TRBJ1-1; the TCRdb call, TRBD1, lacks DNA for checking. The source is a woman aged 45-65 years in good health. The CDR3 spells CASSLAYNTGPNTEAFF.